The sequence of this T cell receptor (beta chain) was determined in a study of molecular identifiers for immune sequencing clone quantification. Each CDR3 protein gets one entry after TCRdb re-called the PCR reads with MiXCR. The sample holds 40,000 to 65,000 distinct CDR3 sequences, around 34% seen once. The CDR3 totals 15 residues. The germline V gene encodes CDR1 SGHTA and CDR2 FQGNSA. This clonotype was picked up one time. An end of the junction differs from the germline gene, which may be a read error. This receptor was taken from a human donor in good health. Some libraries in this study had Jurkat cell RNA spiked in. The chain is built from TRBV7-2 and TRBJ1-4; TRBD1 might be the D (5 bases). The source material was naive CD8+ T cells from blood, with Jurkat cell RNA spiked in. Documented subset: FACS-sorted CD8+CD4-CCR7+CD45RA+ naive T cells. The CDR3 DNA is TGTGCCAGCAGCTTACTAGACAGCCTGAATGAAAAACTGTATTTT. The encoded protein is CASSLLDSLNEKLYF. Based on the CDR3 plus reference TRBV7-2 and TRBJ1-4, the full variable domain is GAGVSQSPSNKVTEKGKDVELRCDPISGHTALYWYRQSLGQGLEFLIYFQGNSAPDKSGLPSDRFSAERTGGSVSTLTIQRTQQEDSAVYLCASSLLDSLNEKLYFGSGTQLSVL.